This T cell receptor (beta chain) came from a study of CD8 T cells in ankylosing spondylitis. General observations from the study: Clones linked to the disease showed a CD8+ phenotype. They occurred at relatively low frequencies in peripheral blood. What seemed typical of ankylosing spondylitis blood was a TCR beta motif built from about 8 highly homologous variants. Significantly higher representation of disease-linked clones was reported for matched ankylosing spondylitis synovial fluid. Before this, some motif variants had been reported in reactive arthritis synovial fluid and blood.

MiXCR was run by TCRdb on the 5' RACE reads, yielding one entry per CDR3 protein. Among about 240,000 distinct CDR3 sequences, approximately 7.6% were seen once, and the ten largest hold 4.8%. This clonotype has at least ten counts. As yet, its antigen is unknown. CDR3 length equals 15 residues. V trimming: 5 bases; J trimming: 9 bases; junction bases outside the gene matches: 9. This clonotype was sampled from a female donor with ankylosing spondylitis or in good health (not recorded which). The chain employs TRBV12-3 or TRBV12-4 and TRBJ2-6; 8 bases fit TRBD1. Sequenced: blood, either unsorted or a sorted T cell fraction (not recorded which). The CDR3 DNA follows: TGTGCCAGCAGTGCCGGGACAGGAGCCCGCAACGTCCTGACTTTC. This gives the protein CASSAGTGARNVLTF.